The rows below give T cell receptor beta chains drawn from one sample of a study of CD8 T cells in Susac syndrome. Each CDR3 protein gets one entry after TCRdb re-called the immunoSEQ multiplex PCR reads with MiXCR. The table lists some 240,000 distinct CDR3 sequences, 96% of them singletons. The specimen was CD4+ T cells from PBMCs. The receptors here all came from a human donor with Susac syndrome. Both conserved end residues are part of each CDR3. Fields, in order: D gene, clone size, J gene, V gene, CDR3 DNA, CDR3 protein. A D gene is named only where the DNA matches it firmly. The size entry is marked missing in some rows and otherwise reads once, few, many or a size class.

TRBD1 NA TRBJ2-7 TRBV9 TGTGCCAGCAGCTCGAGCCGACAGGGCTCCTACGAGCAGTACTTC CASSSSRQGSYEQYF
TRBD2 NA TRBJ2-5 TRBV12-3/TRBV12-4 TGTGCCAGCAGACCACCGGGACTAGTGGGGACCCAGTACTTC CASRPPGLVGTQYF
NA NA TRBJ2-2 TRBV4-2 TGTGCCAGCAGCCAAGGGGGTAGAGGGACCGGGGAGCTGTTTTTT CASSQGGRGTGELFF
NA NA TRBJ2-1 TRBV5-4 TGTGCCAGCAGCTTCGCAGGATGGAGGAATGAGCAGTTCTTC CASSFAGWRNEQFF
NA NA TRBJ1-1 TRBV21-1 TGTGCCAGCAGCTCGACAGACTGGAACACTGAAGCTTTCTTT CASSSTDWNTEAFF
NA NA TRBJ2-5 TRBV7-9 TGTGCCAGCAGGGCGAGAGAGACCCAGTACTTC CASRARETQYF
NA NA TRBJ2-5 TRBV6-5 TGTGCCAGCAGTTATACGTTAGGCCAAGAGACCCAGTACTTC CASSYTLGQETQYF
NA NA TRBJ1-2 TRBV6-6 TGTGCCAGCCTAAAGAGGGCGGATGGCTATGGCTACACCTTC CASLKRADGYGYTF
NA NA TRBJ1-2 TRBV28 TGTGCTAGCAGTTTGGGCAGGGCGTTGGGCTACACCTTC CASSLGRALGYTF
NA once TRBJ1-2 TRBV6-5 TGTGCCAGCAGGGAAACGGGTCACCCCGAAGATGGCTACACCTTC CASRETGHPEDGYTF
NA NA TRBJ1-5 TRBV20-1 TGCAGTGCTAGGGGTCAGAATCAGCCCCAGCATTTT CSARGQNQPQHF
NA NA TRBJ1-1 TRBV29-1 TGCAGCGTTGAATCCCAGGCTAACACTGAAGCTTTCTTT CSVESQANTEAFF
TRBD2 NA TRBJ2-1 TRBV20-1 TGCAGTGCTTTTGCGGGAGGGTCCTACAATGAGCAGTTCTTC CSAFAGGSYNEQFF
TRBD1 NA TRBJ1-5 TRBV12-3/TRBV12-4 TGTGCCACCCAGGGGGAGGTCAATCAGCCCCAGCATTTT CATQGEVNQPQHF
NA once TRBJ2-7 TRBV28 TGTGCCAGCAGTGGCCATCGGGACGGAGAATACTACGAGCAGTACTTC CASSGHRDGEYYEQYF
TRBD2 NA TRBJ2-3 TRBV19 TGTGCCAGTAGTAAAGGGACTAGCTGGTCCACAGATACGCAGTATTTT CASSKGTSWSTDTQYF
NA NA TRBJ2-7 TRBV5-1 TGCGCCAGCAGCTCAGGACAGGCCGGGAGCTTCGAGCAGTACTTC CASSSGQAGSFEQYF
TRBD1 NA TRBJ1-2 TRBV7-9 TGTGCCAGCAGCTTCCGGGACAGACTCTATGGCTACACCTTC CASSFRDRLYGYTF
TRBD2 NA TRBJ2-1 TRBV7-3 TGTGCCAGCAGCTCAGGACTAGCGGGAGGGGTTGAGCAGTTCTTC CASSSGLAGGVEQFF
NA NA TRBJ2-1 TRBV5-1 TGCGCCAGCAGCTTGGCGGGAGAATCCTACAATGAGCAGTTCTTC CASSLAGESYNEQFF
NA NA TRBJ1-1 TRBV9 TGTGCCAGCAGCGTAGGGCGGGACAACACTGAAGCTTTCTTT CASSVGRDNTEAFF
NA NA TRBJ1-1 TRBV3-1 TGTGCCAGCCAGGGACCCGGGGACACTGAAGCTTTCTTT CASQGPGDTEAFF
TRBD2 NA TRBJ2-4 TRBV20-1 TGCAGTGCCCCCTTAGCGGGAGGGGGAGACATTCAGTACTTC CSAPLAGGGDIQYF
NA NA TRBJ2-3 TRBV20-1 TGCAGTGCTAGAGGGGGGAGTACGCAGTATTTT CSARGGSTQYF
TRBD2 NA TRBJ2-1 TRBV20-1 TGCAGTGCTGTTCTAGCGGGAGGTTACAATGAGCAGTTCTTC CSAVLAGGYNEQFF
NA NA TRBJ2-1 TRBV20-1 TGCAGTGCTCTGGGACCTCCGCTATACAATGAGCAGTTCTTC CSALGPPLYNEQFF
TRBD2 NA TRBJ2-3 TRBV9 TGTGCCAGCAACCCTAGCGGGAGTCCGGATACGCAGTATTTT CASNPSGSPDTQYF
TRBD2 NA TRBJ2-1 TRBV20-1 TGCAGTGCTAGAGGGGTCCTAGCGGATTACAATGAGCAGTTCTTC CSARGVLADYNEQFF
NA once TRBJ2-2 TRBV20-1 TGCAGTGCTAGTTGGCCCCTAGCCAACACCGGGGAGCTGTTTTTT CSASWPLANTGELFF
NA NA TRBJ2-1 TRBV19 TGTGCCTTGTTTAAGCAGTTCTTC CALFKQFF
TRBD2 NA TRBJ2-5 TRBV25-1 TGTGCCAGCAGCAAAGCGGGAGGGGAGACCCAGTACTTC CASSKAGGETQYF